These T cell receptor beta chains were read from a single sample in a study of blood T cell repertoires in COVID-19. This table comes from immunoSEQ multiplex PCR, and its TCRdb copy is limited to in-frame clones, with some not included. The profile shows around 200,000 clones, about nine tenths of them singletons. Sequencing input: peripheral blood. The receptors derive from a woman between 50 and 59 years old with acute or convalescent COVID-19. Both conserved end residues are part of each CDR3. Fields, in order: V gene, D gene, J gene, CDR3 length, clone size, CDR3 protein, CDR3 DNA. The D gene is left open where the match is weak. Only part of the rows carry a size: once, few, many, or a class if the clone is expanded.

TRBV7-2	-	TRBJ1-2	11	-	CASSIVGGYTF	TGTGCCAGCAGCATAGTCGGTGGCTACACCTTC
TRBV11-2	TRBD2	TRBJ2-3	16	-	CASSLALAGGQDTQYF	TGTGCCAGCAGCTTAGCACTAGCGGGGGGGCAAGATACGCAGTATTTT
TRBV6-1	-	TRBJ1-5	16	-	CASSADPGGFGQPQHF	TGTGCCAGCAGTGCCGATCCGGGGGGATTCGGTCAGCCCCAGCATTTT
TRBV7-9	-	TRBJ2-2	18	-	CASSWRTRAGGDTGELFF	TGTGCCAGCAGCTGGAGGACTCGAGCGGGTGGTGATACCGGGGAGCTGTTTTTT
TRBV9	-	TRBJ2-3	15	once	CASSPRAQNTDTQYF	TGTGCCAGCAGCCCCAGGGCCCAAAATACAGATACGCAGTATTTT
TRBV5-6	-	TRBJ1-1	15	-	CASSLPYKVNTEAFF	TGTGCCAGCAGCTTGCCTTACAAAGTGAACACTGAAGCTTTCTTT
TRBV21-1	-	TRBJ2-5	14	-	CASSRNSGKETQYF	TGTGCCAGCAGCCGAAATTCAGGGAAGGAGACCCAGTACTTC
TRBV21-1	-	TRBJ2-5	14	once	CASSEDSYQETQYF	TGTGCCAGCAGCGAAGACTCGTACCAAGAGACCCAGTACTTC
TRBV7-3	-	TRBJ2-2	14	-	CASSLTGGTGELFF	TGTGCCAGCAGCTTAACGGGGGGCACCGGGGAGCTGTTTTTT
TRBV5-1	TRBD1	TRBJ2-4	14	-	CASSLTGVENIQYF	TGCGCCAGCAGCTTAACAGGGGTGGAAAACATTCAGTACTTC